This T cell receptor (beta chain) was recorded in a study of T cell repertoires in cytomegalovirus infection. About the research overall: Well-studied HLA-B-restricted CMV epitopes were used in the study alongside recently identified HLA-C-restricted ones. Public TCR beta signature analysis indicated the presence of both CMV infection and matching HLA type. Study-level results: In two of eight donors, the top clonotype was HLA-C-restricted CMV-specific. CMV carriers with the relevant HLA were identified by cumulative public TCR beta family frequency.

TCRdb re-analysed the reads in MiXCR, keeping a single row per CDR3 protein. The sample has fewer than 950,000 distinct CDR3 sequences; about 31% are singletons. V dropped 5 bases and J dropped 2; count of bases not matched to a gene: 3. CDR1 is SEHNR, CDR2 FQNEAQ, per germline (reference sequence). The CDR3 spans 14 residues. As for this clonotype: Its target is not known.

The sequence derives from a human donor in good health (CMV status not recorded). Some clones in this sample may be carry-over from other donors' samples. The rearrangement joins TRBV7-9 to TRBJ1-3; TRBD1 aligns across 7 bases. The material sequenced was cultured CD8+ T cells from PBMCs, taken from culture after CMV antigen stimulation. The CDR3: CASSVGTAGNTIYF. CDR3 nucleotides: TGTGCCAGCAGCGTAGGGACAGCTGGAAACACCATATATTTT. Looking up the rest from reference TRBV7-9 and TRBJ1-3 gives the full variable domain: DTGVSQNPRHKITKRGQNVTFRCDPISEHNRLYWYRQTLGQGPEFLTYFQNEAQLEKSRLLSDRFSAERPKGSFSTLEIQRTEQGDSAMYLCASSVGTAGNTIYFGEGSWLTVV.